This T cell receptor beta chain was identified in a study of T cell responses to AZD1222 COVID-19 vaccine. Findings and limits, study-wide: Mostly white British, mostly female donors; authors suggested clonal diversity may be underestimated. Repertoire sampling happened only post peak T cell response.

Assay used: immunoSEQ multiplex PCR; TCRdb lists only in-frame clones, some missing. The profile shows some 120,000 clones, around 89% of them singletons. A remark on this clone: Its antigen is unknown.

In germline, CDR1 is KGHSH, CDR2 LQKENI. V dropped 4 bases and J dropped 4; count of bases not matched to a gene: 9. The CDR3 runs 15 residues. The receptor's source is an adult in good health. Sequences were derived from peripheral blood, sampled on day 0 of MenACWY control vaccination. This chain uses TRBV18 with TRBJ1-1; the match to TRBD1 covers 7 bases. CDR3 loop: CASSLNRGSGTEAFF. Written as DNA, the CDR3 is TGTGCCAGCTCACTAAACAGGGGATCGGGCACTGAAGCTTTCTTT. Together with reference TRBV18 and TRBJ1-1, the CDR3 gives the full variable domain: NAGVMQNPRHLVRRRGQEARLRCSPMKGHSHVYWYRQLPEEGLKFMVYLQKENIIDESGMPKERFSAEFPKEGPSILRIQQVVRGDSAAYFCASSLNRGSGTEAFFGQGTRLTVV.